These 13 T cell receptor beta chains were sequenced from one sample in a study of shared T cell receptors in the human thymus. Only in-frame clones appear in the TCRdb table, and some are missing; sequencing was by immunoSEQ multiplex PCR. The sample lists approximately 660,000 clones, roughly 88% occurring once. The same sample was also used in a study of human thymus T cells.

The sequenced sample was thymocytes. The receptor set was obtained from a boy under two years old with a congenital heart defect.

As DNA, the CDR3 is TGTGCCAGCAGCTTGGCGCTAGCGGGAGTGGAGCAGTACTTC. Translated: CASSLALAGVEQYF. J is TRBJ2-7 and V is TRBV11-2; 10 bases agree with TRBD2. V shed 3 bases and J 7 bases; nucleotides not matched to a gene: 6. The germline gives CDR1 SGHAT, CDR2 FQNNGV. This CDR3 region has 14 residues.

The V gene is TRBV19, the J gene TRBJ2-7; 11 positions match TRBD2. The V gene end was trimmed by 5 bases and the J gene end by 3 bases; junction bases not matched to a gene: 12. CDR3 size: 17 residues. CDR1 is LNHDA, CDR2 SQIVND, per germline (reference sequence). The CDR3 nucleotides are TGTGCCAGTAGTGCATCCGGGACTAGCGGCATACTCTACGAGCAGTACTTC. Its translation: CASSASGTSGILYEQYF.

CDR3 sequence reads: CASSLGSWGRYSNQPQHF. Written as DNA, the CDR3 is TGTGCCAGCAGCTTGGGGAGTTGGGGGCGGTATAGCAATCAGCCCCAGCATTTT. J is TRBJ1-5 and V is TRBV5-6, with a weak D call TRBD1 (6 bases). Germline values: CDR1 SGHDT, CDR2 YYEEEE. CDR3 length equals 18 residues. Trimming removed 0 bases at V and 0 bases at J, with 16 bases between. Full variable domain (remainder filled in from reference TRBV5-6 and TRBJ1-5): DAGVTQSPTHLIKTRGQQVTLRCSPKSGHDTVSWYQQALGQGPQFIFQYYEEEERQRGNFPDRFSGHQFPNYSSELNVNALLLGDSALYLCASSLGSWGRYSNQPQHFGDGTRLSIL.

This chain uses TRBV2 with TRBJ1-5; D not certain. The germline V and J ends were trimmed by 3 bases and 2 bases, with 8 bases remaining between them. Germline loops: CDR1 SNHLY, CDR2 FYNNEI. This CDR3 comprises 14 residues. The CDR3 DNA is TGTGCCAGCAGTGACAGGAGGGGCAATCAGCCCCAGCATTTT. Translating it yields CASSDRRGNQPQHF.

The chain couples TRBV10-3 to TRBJ2-1, with 7 bases fitting TRBD2. The CDR3 runs 17 residues. After removal of 3 bases from V and 11 bases from J, the junction contained 19 bases not matched to a gene. CDR1 is ENHRY and CDR2 is SYGVKD in the germline V gene. Here the CDR3 DNA reads TGTGCCATCAGTGACCCCGGGGAAGGACTAGGGAATCCGAAGCAGTTCTTC. This encodes CAISDPGEGLGNPKQFF.

The rearrangement uses TRBV2 and TRBJ2-7, with D possibly matching TRBD2 (5 bases). The V end was cut by 1 base, the J end by 2 bases, with 9 bases between. CDR1 is SNHLY and CDR2 is FYNNEI in the germline V gene. This CDR3 comprises 14 residues. CDR3 residues: CASSEGRAPYEQYF. CDR3 coding DNA: TGTGCCAGCAGTGAAGGGCGGGCCCCCTACGAGCAGTACTTC.

This clone occurred once. Written as DNA, the CDR3 is TGTGCCAGCAGCCAATTCGACAGTGAGAGGACTGAAGCTTTCTTT. It codes for CASSQFDSERTEAFF. V usage is TRBV16 and J usage is TRBJ1-1; TRBD1 is a possible D gene (5 bases). The ends were cut back, 1 base at V and 5 bases at J, with 14 bases in the middle. Germline CDR1 KGHSY, CDR2 FQNENV. The length of the CDR3 is 15 residues.

This rearrangement joins TRBV7-2 to TRBJ2-7; 8 positions agree with TRBD2. Per germline, CDR1 SGHTA and CDR2 FQGNSA. CDR3 length equals 16 residues. V lost 5 bases, J lost 5 bases, and 14 bases stayed unmatched. The CDR3 loop reads CASSPGGREGEDEQYF. The CDR3 DNA follows: TGTGCCAGCAGCCCCGGGGGTCGGGAGGGGGAGGACGAGCAGTACTTC. Based on the CDR3 plus reference TRBV7-2 and TRBJ2-7, the full variable domain is GAGVSQSPSNKVTEKGKDVELRCDPISGHTALYWYRQSLGQGLEFLIYFQGNSAPDKSGLPSDRFSAERTGGSVSTLTIQRTQQEDSAVYLCASSPGGREGEDEQYFGPGTRLTVT.

CDR3 sequence: CASSAEGAQETQYF. The CDR3 region has the DNA TGCGCCAGCAGCGCTGAGGGGGCCCAAGAGACCCAGTACTTC. V is TRBV5-1 and J is TRBJ2-5, with 7 bases that match TRBD1. V lost 4 bases to trimming and J lost 1 base; unmatched junction nucleotides: 4. The germline CDR1 and CDR2 sequences are SGHRS and YFSETQ. The CDR3 consists of 14 residues.

The chain recombines TRBV4-1 with TRBJ2-1; maybe TRBD2 (5 bases). Per germline, CDR1 MGHRA and CDR2 YSYEKL. The CDR3 spans 20 residues. The V gene lost 0 bases and the J gene lost 3 bases, with 24 bases spanning the gap. The CDR3 nucleotides read TGCGCCAGCAGCCAAGATCTAGGACTGACCCAAGTTTTCCACTACAATGAGCAGTTCTTC. Translating it yields CASSQDLGLTQVFHYNEQFF.

This clone was seen just once. The chain has TRBV19 and TRBJ2-1; D gene ambiguous. There are 12 residues in the CDR3. Germline CDR1 is LNHDA and CDR2 is SQIVND (reference sequence). The V end lost 7 bases, the J end lost 1 base, and 5 bases lay between the germline ends. In DNA, the CDR3 is TGTGCCAGTAACGGGTCCTACAATGAGCAGTTCTTC. Its translation: CASNGSYNEQFF. Together with reference TRBV19 and TRBJ2-1, the CDR3 gives the full variable domain: DGGITQSPKYLFRKEGQNVTLSCEQNLNHDAMYWYRQDPGQGLRLIYYSQIVNDFQKGDIAEGYSVSREKKESFPLTVTSAQKNPTAFYLCASNGSYNEQFFGPGTRLTVL.

With regard to this clone: One junction end disagrees with the germline gene, perhaps due to a read error. The chain links TRBV7-7 to TRBJ2-1; D not resolved. The V gene's germline CDR1 is SSHAT and CDR2 FNYEAQ (reference sequence). CDR3 size: 13 residues. The CDR3 spells CASSLISGHEQFF. In DNA form, the CDR3 reads TGTGCTAGCAGCTTAATTAGTGGGCACGAGCAGTTCTTC.

V gene TRBV6-4 combines with J gene TRBJ2-7; TRBD2 matches at 7 bases. J was trimmed by 0 bases and V by 6 bases; bases with no gene match: 14. Germline loops: CDR1 MRHNA, CDR2 SNTAGT. The length of the CDR3 is 17 residues. Here the CDR3 DNA reads TGTGCCAGCAGGTCCGAACCGCTAGCGGATAGCTCCTACGAGCAGTACTTC. This codes for CASRSEPLADSSYEQYF.